The rows below give T cell receptor beta chains drawn from one sample of a study of blood T cells in healthy people across ages. TCRdb fed the 5' RACE reads into MiXCR, producing one record per CDR3 protein. The sample includes about 1,000,000 distinct CDR3 sequences, less than 50% seen only once; the top ten take about 20%. The sample comprised blood. Source of these receptors: a woman aged 55-75 years in good health. Both conserved end residues are part of each CDR3. Each record gives: clone size, V gene, D gene, J gene, CDR3 DNA, CDR3 protein. A D gene is named only where the DNA matches it firmly. A clone size is listed for some rows: how often the clone was seen (once, few, many), or a class if it is expanded.

clone size: NA
V gene: TRBV6-2/TRBV6-3
D gene: TRBD2
J gene: TRBJ2-1
CDR3 DNA: TGTGCCAGCTGGACTAGCGGGGCCTCCTACAATGAGCAGTTCTTC
CDR3 protein: CASWTSGASYNEQFF

clone size: NA
V gene: TRBV7-2
D gene: TRBD2
J gene: TRBJ2-1
CDR3 DNA: TGTGCCAGCAGCGGGACTAGCGGGTCCTACTACAATGAGCAGTTCTTC
CDR3 protein: CASSGTSGSYYNEQFF

clone size: few
V gene: TRBV6-5
D gene: NA
J gene: TRBJ2-3
CDR3 DNA: TGTGCCAGCAGTTACTCCGAGGTCAATACGCAGTATTTT
CDR3 protein: CASSYSEVNTQYF

clone size: NA
V gene: TRBV12-3/TRBV12-4
D gene: TRBD1
J gene: TRBJ1-5
CDR3 DNA: TGTGCCAGCAGTCTGGGACAGGCTCAGCCCCAGCATTTT
CDR3 protein: CASSLGQAQPQHF

clone size: NA
V gene: TRBV6-6
D gene: TRBD2
J gene: TRBJ2-3
CDR3 DNA: TGTGCCAGCAGTCAAACTAGCGGGCAAGGCACAGATACGCAGTATTTT
CDR3 protein: CASSQTSGQGTDTQYF

clone size: once
V gene: TRBV5-1
D gene: TRBD1
J gene: TRBJ1-1
CDR3 DNA: TGCGCCAGCAGCTTTAATGCAGGGGGTGGCACTGAAGCTTTCTTT
CDR3 protein: CASSFNAGGGTEAFF

clone size: NA
V gene: TRBV18
D gene: TRBD2
J gene: TRBJ2-3
CDR3 DNA: TGTGCCAGCTCTCCAGTACTAGCGGGAGAAGCAGATACGCAGTATTTT
CDR3 protein: CASSPVLAGEADTQYF

clone size: NA
V gene: TRBV12-3/TRBV12-4
D gene: NA
J gene: TRBJ2-3
CDR3 DNA: TGTGCCAGCAGTAGTGAGGGGCCAGATACGCAGTATTTT
CDR3 protein: CASSSEGPDTQYF

clone size: few
V gene: TRBV27
D gene: NA
J gene: TRBJ1-2
CDR3 DNA: TGTGCCAGCAGTCCCTCGAACGTACAGGGCCCCAACTATGGCTACACCTTC
CDR3 protein: CASSPSNVQGPNYGYTF

clone size: NA
V gene: TRBV5-1
D gene: NA
J gene: TRBJ1-1
CDR3 DNA: TGCGCCAGCAGAGAGCTATCGAACACTGAAGCTTTCTTT
CDR3 protein: CASRELSNTEAFF

clone size: many
V gene: TRBV24-1
D gene: TRBD1
J gene: TRBJ2-1
CDR3 DNA: TGTGCCACCAGTGATTTGGGACAGGGGGGTAACAATGAGCAGTTCTTC
CDR3 protein: CATSDLGQGGNNEQFF

clone size: NA
V gene: TRBV2
D gene: TRBD1
J gene: TRBJ1-4
CDR3 DNA: TGTGCCAGCGGGGGACAGGGGGAATTTTTAACTAATGAAAAACTGTTTTTT
CDR3 protein: CASGGQGEFLTNEKLFF

clone size: NA
V gene: TRBV10-3
D gene: NA
J gene: TRBJ1-4
CDR3 DNA: TGTGCCATCAGTGACGGGGGTTTCTCAGCAACTAATGAAAAACTGTTTTTT
CDR3 protein: CAISDGGFSATNEKLFF

clone size: NA
V gene: TRBV10-2
D gene: NA
J gene: TRBJ2-3
CDR3 DNA: TGCGCCAGCACCGCTAAAGGCACAGATACGCAGTATTTT
CDR3 protein: CASTAKGTDTQYF

clone size: NA
V gene: TRBV7-9
D gene: NA
J gene: TRBJ2-7
CDR3 DNA: TGTGCCAGCAGCGAAAGACAGGGACTCTACGAGCAGTACTTC
CDR3 protein: CASSERQGLYEQYF

clone size: NA
V gene: TRBV7-8
D gene: TRBD1
J gene: TRBJ2-6
CDR3 DNA: TGTGCCGGCAGCTCACCGGGACAGGGCTCGAGGTCTGGGGCCAACGTCCTGACTTTC
CDR3 protein: CAGSSPGQGSRSGANVLTF

clone size: NA
V gene: TRBV10-3
D gene: NA
J gene: TRBJ2-5
CDR3 DNA: TGTGCCATCAGTGAGTCAAATTTAGAGACCCAGTACTTC
CDR3 protein: CAISESNLETQYF

clone size: few
V gene: TRBV7-6
D gene: TRBD2
J gene: TRBJ2-4
CDR3 DNA: TGTGCCAGCAGCTTAGATGGGACTAGCTCCGAGGAGCAGTACTTC
CDR3 protein: CASSLDGTSSEEQYF

clone size: NA
V gene: TRBV20-1
D gene: TRBD2
J gene: TRBJ2-1
CDR3 DNA: TGCAGTGCACCGGGACTAGCGACGCATGAGCAGTTCTTC
CDR3 protein: CSAPGLATHEQFF

clone size: NA
V gene: TRBV6-6
D gene: NA
J gene: TRBJ2-7
CDR3 DNA: TGTGCCAGCAGTTACGGGAAGGGCCAGTACTTC
CDR3 protein: CASSYGKGQYF

clone size: few
V gene: TRBV3-1
D gene: NA
J gene: TRBJ2-6
CDR3 DNA: TGTGCCAGCAGACAGGACGTTGCCTCTGGGGCCAACGTCCTGACTTTC
CDR3 protein: CASRQDVASGANVLTF

clone size: NA
V gene: TRBV28
D gene: NA
J gene: TRBJ2-5
CDR3 DNA: TGTGCCAGCGCTTCGGGGGTGGAGACCCAGTACTTC
CDR3 protein: CASASGVETQYF

clone size: NA
V gene: TRBV30
D gene: NA
J gene: TRBJ1-2
CDR3 DNA: TGTGCCTGGGGGAGCACGTATGGCTACACCTTC
CDR3 protein: CAWGSTYGYTF

clone size: NA
V gene: TRBV4-1
D gene: NA
J gene: TRBJ2-3
CDR3 DNA: TGCGCCAGCAGCCTATCTCGGGGGACCACAGATACGCAGTATTTT
CDR3 protein: CASSLSRGTTDTQYF

clone size: NA
V gene: TRBV27
D gene: NA
J gene: TRBJ2-7
CDR3 DNA: TGTGCCAGCAGTTTATGGGGCCGTCAGGAGGAGCAGTACTTC
CDR3 protein: CASSLWGRQEEQYF

clone size: NA
V gene: TRBV7-6
D gene: NA
J gene: TRBJ1-6
CDR3 DNA: TGTGCCAGCAGCTTAGCCCGAGGAGGCGTGAATTCACCCCTCCACTTT
CDR3 protein: CASSLARGGVNSPLHF

clone size: few
V gene: TRBV6-1
D gene: TRBD2
J gene: TRBJ2-1
CDR3 DNA: TGTGCCAGCAGTCTAGGGACTAGCGGGAGGGCTCCCTACAATGAGCAGTTCTTC
CDR3 protein: CASSLGTSGRAPYNEQFF

clone size: few
V gene: TRBV27
D gene: TRBD1
J gene: TRBJ2-1
CDR3 DNA: TGTGCCAGCAGTCCAAACCGGGACAGGGAGTTCTTC
CDR3 protein: CASSPNRDREFF

clone size: few
V gene: TRBV11-2
D gene: TRBD2
J gene: TRBJ2-1
CDR3 DNA: TGTGCCAGCAGCCCCTTTAGCGGGACTTACAATGAGCAGTTCTTC
CDR3 protein: CASSPFSGTYNEQFF